Sequencing of this T cell receptor beta chain was carried out in a study of response to subunit inactivated influenza vaccine. Germline V gene data show CDR1 as MNHNS and CDR2 as SASEGT. The CDR3 spans 14 residues. The V gene lost 6 bases and the J gene lost 0 bases, with 10 bases spanning the gap. A note on this clonotype: Its cognate antigen is unknown.

The study's findings and limits: Authors proposed each seasonal influenza vaccination draws in few new T cells.

TCRdb fed the RT-PCR reads into MiXCR, producing one record per CDR3 protein. Of around 200,000 distinct CDR3 sequences in the sample, roughly 8.7% are singletons; the top ten hold about a tenth. The rearrangement links TRBV6-1 to TRBJ2-3; tentative D call: TRBD1 (5 bases). This receptor was obtained from a man aged 50-59 years who received an inactivated influenza vaccine. This material consisted of non-naive T cells sorted from PBMCs, taken on the day of vaccination. This CDR3 reads CASRQEASTDTQYF. The CDR3 DNA sequence: TGTGCCAGCAGACAGGAAGCTAGCACAGATACGCAGTATTTT.